This passage covers 14 T cell receptor beta chains from one sample sequenced in a study of naive and memory T cell subsets. The beta constant-region primer was an equimolar mix of two oligonucleotides covering TRBC1 and TRBC2. The ligated cDNA underwent four PCR rounds using SP2 and nested alpha and beta constant-region primers. MiXCR, applied by TCRdb to the UMI-ligation and nested PCR reads, yields one record per CDR3 protein. The sample has some 110,000 distinct CDR3 sequences, 35% to 40% seen once. The sample taken for sequencing was central memory CD4+ T cells from blood. These receptor sequences come from a human donor in good health.

This clonotype has only a few counts. Written as DNA, the CDR3 is TGTGCCAGTAGTCCCCCCGGGGGGCCTCGATACTACGAGCAGTACTTC. Its translation is CASSPPGGPRYYEQYF. V usage is TRBV19 and J usage is TRBJ2-7, with D possibly being TRBD2 (7 bases). The CDR3 runs 16 residues. The germline CDR1 and CDR2 sequences are LNHDA and SQIVND (reference sequence). The V and J ends lost 5 bases and 3 bases respectively, with 20 bases between them. The whole variable domain, remainder taken from reference TRBV19 and TRBJ2-7, is DGGITQSPKYLFRKEGQNVTLSCEQNLNHDAMYWYRQDPGQGLRLIYYSQIVNDFQKGDIAEGYSVSREKKESFPLTVTSAQKNPTAFYLCASSPPGGPRYYEQYFGPGTRLTVT.

This rearrangement joins TRBV29-1 to TRBJ1-6; maybe TRBD1 (5 bases). Germline assignment: CDR1 SQVTM and CDR2 ANQGSEA. This CDR3 spans 15 amino acids. The germline V and J ends were trimmed by 6 bases and 0 bases, with 12 bases remaining between them. The CDR3: CSVRDSNSYNSPLHF. The CDR3 nucleotides are TGCAGCGTGCGGGACTCAAACTCCTATAATTCACCCCTCCACTTT.

The rearrangement links TRBV9 to TRBJ2-3, with TRBD2 identical over 10 bases. Per the germline V gene, CDR1 is SGDLS and CDR2 is YYNGEE. The CDR3 totals 16 residues. With V trimmed by 0 bases and J by 4 bases, 5 bases remained unmatched. For the CDR3, the DNA is TGTGCCAGCAGCGTAGCGGCTAGCGGGAGTCCAGATACGCAGTATTTT. Residues: CASSVAASGSPDTQYF.

V and J are TRBV20-1 and TRBJ2-7, with 7 bases lining up with TRBD2. CDR3 size: 15 residues. Germline V CDR1 and CDR2: DFQATT, SNEGSKA (reference sequence). Germline trimming cut 1 base from V and 0 bases from J; bases unmatched to any gene: 6. CDR3 amino acids: CSARVGGGGSYEQYF. Written as DNA, the CDR3 is TGCAGTGCTAGAGTGGGGGGGGGAGGCTCCTACGAGCAGTACTTC.

This clonotype was counted at least ten times. The chain links TRBV18 to TRBJ2-7; no clear D. This CDR3 contains 13 residues. In germline, CDR1 is KGHSH, CDR2 LQKENI. Trimming took 2 bases from V and 3 from J, leaving 8 bases between them. This CDR3 is CASSPTSRYEQYF. CDR3 sequence (DNA): TGTGCCAGCTCACCAACATCCCGCTACGAGCAGTACTTC.

This rearrangement joins TRBV12-3 or TRBV12-4 to TRBJ2-7; 7 bases are a match to TRBD1. The V and J ends lost 5 bases and 2 bases, in that order; junction bases with no gene match: 6. There are 14 residues in the CDR3. CDR3 DNA: TGTGCCAGCAGTCGGACAGGTTCTACCTACGAGCAGTACTTC. Its translation is CASSRTGSTYEQYF.

The chain recombines TRBV25-1 with TRBJ2-3; D ambiguous. Trimming left V 5 bases short and J 2 bases short, with 11 bases between. The CDR3 loop spans 14 amino acids. Germline lookup yields CDR1 MGHDK and CDR2 SYGVNS. DNA of the CDR3: TGTGCCAGCAGTACGTCTACAACCACAGATACGCAGTATTTT. Encoded protein: CASSTSTTTDTQYF.

This clonotype has a count of ten or more. The J gene is TRBJ1-2, the V gene TRBV29-1; the match to TRBD1 covers 8 bases. This CDR3 has 18 amino acids. J was trimmed by 0 bases and V by 2 bases; bases with no gene match: 14. Germline CDR1 and CDR2: SQVTM and ANQGSEA. CDR3 protein: CSVEPLESGQGPNYGYTF. The CDR3 nucleotides read TGCAGCGTTGAACCGCTGGAATCCGGACAGGGCCCTAACTATGGCTACACCTTC.

This clonotype was detected only a few times. V is TRBV5-4 and J is TRBJ2-1; D uncertain. The CDR3 sequence is 13 residues long. Germline CDR1 is SGHNT and CDR2 is YYREEE (reference sequence). Trimming took off 4 bases at V and 10 bases at J, with 15 bases between the two ends. Here the CDR3 reads CASSAAPGREQFF. CDR3 sequence (DNA): TGTGCCAGCAGCGCCGCCCCCGGTCGAGAGCAGTTCTTC.

Ten or more counts support this clonotype. The chain is built from TRBV6-5 and TRBJ1-2; D unresolved. There are 15 residues in the CDR3. Germline CDR1 is MNHEY and CDR2 is SVGAGI. Trimming left V 4 bases short and J 7 bases short, with 19 bases between. CDR3 region: CASSSAGAGLRGYTF. In nucleotides, the CDR3 is TGTGCCAGCAGTTCCGCGGGTGCTGGCCTTCGTGGCTACACCTTC.

This clonotype was counted a few times. The chain's CDR3 is CASSRDPTANYGYTF. The CDR3 coding sequence is TGTGCCAGCAGCCGAGACCCGACAGCGAACTATGGCTACACCTTC. The chain employs TRBV9 and TRBJ1-2; weak D call: TRBD1 (5 bases). The CDR3 covers 15 residues. The germline V gene encodes CDR1 SGDLS and CDR2 YYNGEE. V gave up 4 bases and J gave up 2 bases, with 15 bases separating them.

This clonotype has a handful of counts. This chain joins TRBV10-2 and TRBJ2-1; 14 bases fit TRBD2. CDR1 is WSHSY, CDR2 SAAADI, per germline. The V and J ends lost 5 bases and 4 bases, in that order; junction bases with no gene match: 7. This CDR3 region has 17 residues. The CDR3 sequence: CASSSGLAGDGYNEQFF. The CDR3 DNA follows: TGCGCCAGCAGTTCGGGACTAGCGGGAGACGGTTACAATGAGCAGTTCTTC.

This chain connects TRBV5-4 to TRBJ1-1; a possible D gene is TRBD1 (6 bases). Germline assignment: CDR1 SGHNT and CDR2 YYREEE (reference sequence). The CDR3 runs to 15 residues. Between the trimmed V and J ends, which lost 3 bases and 0 bases, there was a span of 12 bases. The CDR3 loop is CASSYGTNLNTEAFF. The DNA for the CDR3 is TGTGCCAGCAGCTATGGGACAAATCTGAACACTGAAGCTTTCTTT.

CDR3 DNA sequence: TGCAGTGCTCCAAACGGTGGCGCAGTCTCCTACAATGAGCAGTTCTTC. Translating gives CSAPNGGAVSYNEQFF. This sequence joins TRBV20-1 and TRBJ2-1; D unclear. This CDR3 comprises 16 residues. V was trimmed by 5 bases and J by 0 bases, leaving 17 bases between them. Germline V lookup: CDR1 DFQATT, CDR2 SNEGSKA (reference sequence).